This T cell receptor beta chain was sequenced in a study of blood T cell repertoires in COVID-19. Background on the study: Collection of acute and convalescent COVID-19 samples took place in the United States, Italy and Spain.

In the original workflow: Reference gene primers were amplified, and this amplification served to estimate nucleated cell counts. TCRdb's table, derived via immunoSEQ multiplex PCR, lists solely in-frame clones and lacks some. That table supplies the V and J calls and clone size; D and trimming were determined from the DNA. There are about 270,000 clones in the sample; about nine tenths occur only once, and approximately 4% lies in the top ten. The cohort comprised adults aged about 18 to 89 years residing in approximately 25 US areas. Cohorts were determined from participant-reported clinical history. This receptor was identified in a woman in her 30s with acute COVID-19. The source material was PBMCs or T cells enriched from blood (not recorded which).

Here the CDR3 reads CASSEQIYGYTF. CDR3 bases: TGTGCCAGCAGTGAACAGATCTATGGCTACACCTTC. V is TRBV6-1 and J is TRBJ1-2; no clear D gene. The CDR3 loop spans 12 amino acids. Trimming removed 2 bases from V and 4 bases from J, with 5 bases in between. The germline CDR1 and CDR2 sequences are MNHNS and SASEGT.